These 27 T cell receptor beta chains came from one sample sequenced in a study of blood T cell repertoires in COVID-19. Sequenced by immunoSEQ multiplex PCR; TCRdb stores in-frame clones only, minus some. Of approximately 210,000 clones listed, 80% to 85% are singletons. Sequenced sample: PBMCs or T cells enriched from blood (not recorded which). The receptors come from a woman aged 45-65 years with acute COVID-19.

The CDR3 loop is CASSLVRGANTEAFF. Written as DNA, the CDR3 is TGCGCCAGCAGCTTGGTGCGGGGCGCGAACACTGAAGCTTTCTTT. The chain couples TRBV5-1 to TRBJ1-1; D is perhaps TRBD1 (5 bases). Germline-derived CDR1 and CDR2 are SGHRS and YFSETQ. Trimming shortened V by 0 bases and J by 1 base, and 10 bases separated the two germline ends. This CDR3 has 15 amino acids.

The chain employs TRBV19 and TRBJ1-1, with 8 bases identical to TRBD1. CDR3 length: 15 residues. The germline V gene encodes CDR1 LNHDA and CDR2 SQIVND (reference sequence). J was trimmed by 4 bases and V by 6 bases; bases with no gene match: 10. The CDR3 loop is CASSSSTGVATEAFF. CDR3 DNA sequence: TGTGCCAGTAGCTCTTCGACAGGGGTGGCCACTGAAGCTTTCTTT.

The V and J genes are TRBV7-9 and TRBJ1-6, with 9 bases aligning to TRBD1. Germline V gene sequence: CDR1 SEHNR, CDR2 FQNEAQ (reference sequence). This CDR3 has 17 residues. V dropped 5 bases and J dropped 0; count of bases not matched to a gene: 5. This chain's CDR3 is CASSLDRGSSYNSPLHF. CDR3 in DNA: TGTGCCAGCAGCCTAGACAGGGGGAGCTCCTATAATTCACCCCTCCACTTT.

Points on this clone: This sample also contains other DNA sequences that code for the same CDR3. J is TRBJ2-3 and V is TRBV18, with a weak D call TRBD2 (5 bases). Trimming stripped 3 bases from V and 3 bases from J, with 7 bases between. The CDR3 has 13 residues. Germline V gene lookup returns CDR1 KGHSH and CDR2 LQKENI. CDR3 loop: CASSPRGTDTQYF. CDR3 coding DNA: TGTGCCAGCTCACCCCGGGGAACAGATACGCAGTATTTT.

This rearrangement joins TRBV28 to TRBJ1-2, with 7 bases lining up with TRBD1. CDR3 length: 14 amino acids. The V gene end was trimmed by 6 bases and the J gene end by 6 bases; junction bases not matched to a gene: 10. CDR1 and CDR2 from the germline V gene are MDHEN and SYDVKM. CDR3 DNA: TGTGCCAGCAGCTACGACAGGGTAAAAAATGGCTACACCTTC. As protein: CASSYDRVKNGYTF.

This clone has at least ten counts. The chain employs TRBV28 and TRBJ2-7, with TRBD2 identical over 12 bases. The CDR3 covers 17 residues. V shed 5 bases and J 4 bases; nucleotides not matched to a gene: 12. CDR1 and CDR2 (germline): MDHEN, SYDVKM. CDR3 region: CASSPASSGGELYEQYF. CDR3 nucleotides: TGTGCCAGCAGTCCCGCCTCTAGCGGGGGGGAATTATACGAGCAGTACTTC. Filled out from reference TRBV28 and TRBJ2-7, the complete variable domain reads DVKVTQSSRYLVKRTGEKVFLECVQDMDHENMFWYRQDPGLGLRLIYFSYDVKMKEKGDIPEGYSVSREKKERFSLILESASTNQTSMYLCASSPASSGGELYEQYFGPGTRLTVT.

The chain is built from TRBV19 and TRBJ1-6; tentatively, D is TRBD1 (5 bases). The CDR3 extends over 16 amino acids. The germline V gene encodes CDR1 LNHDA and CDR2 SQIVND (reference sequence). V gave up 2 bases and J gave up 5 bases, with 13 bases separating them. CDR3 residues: CASSIQGPPNNSPLHF. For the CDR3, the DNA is TGTGCCAGTAGTATACAGGGCCCCCCGAATAATTCACCCCTCCACTTT.

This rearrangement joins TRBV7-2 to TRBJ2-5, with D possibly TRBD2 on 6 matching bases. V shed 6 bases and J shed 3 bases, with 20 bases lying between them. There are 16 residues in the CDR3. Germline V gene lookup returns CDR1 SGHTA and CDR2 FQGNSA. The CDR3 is CASSTRGSRGEETQYF. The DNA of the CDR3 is TGTGCCAGCAGTACGCGGGGTTCGCGCGGTGAAGAGACCCAGTACTTC.

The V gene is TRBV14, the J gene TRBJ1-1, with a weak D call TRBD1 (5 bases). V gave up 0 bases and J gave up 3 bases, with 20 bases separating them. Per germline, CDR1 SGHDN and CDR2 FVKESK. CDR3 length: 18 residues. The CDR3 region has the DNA TGTGCCAGCAGCCAAGATTGGGCTCCGGGACTGGGAGACACTGAAGCTTTCTTT. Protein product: CASSQDWAPGLGDTEAFF.

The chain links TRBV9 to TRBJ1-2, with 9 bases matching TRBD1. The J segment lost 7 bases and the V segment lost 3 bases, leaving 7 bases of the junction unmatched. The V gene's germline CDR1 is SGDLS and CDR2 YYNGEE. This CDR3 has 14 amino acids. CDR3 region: CASSAATTGGGYTF. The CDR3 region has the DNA TGTGCCAGCAGCGCCGCGACGACAGGGGGTGGCTACACCTTC.

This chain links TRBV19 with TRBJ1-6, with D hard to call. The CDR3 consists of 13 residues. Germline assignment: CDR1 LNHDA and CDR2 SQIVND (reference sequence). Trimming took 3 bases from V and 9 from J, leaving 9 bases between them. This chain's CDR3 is CASSMEVFSPLHF. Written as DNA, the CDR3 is TGTGCCAGTAGTATGGAGGTCTTTTCACCCCTCCACTTT.

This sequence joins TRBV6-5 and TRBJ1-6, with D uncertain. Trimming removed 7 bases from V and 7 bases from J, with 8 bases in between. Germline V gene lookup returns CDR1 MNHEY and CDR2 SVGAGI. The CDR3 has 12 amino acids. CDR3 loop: CASTKQNSPLHF. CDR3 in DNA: TGTGCCAGCACCAAACAGAATTCACCCCTCCACTTT.

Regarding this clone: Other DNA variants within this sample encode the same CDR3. The CDR3 here is CASSPGTASGNTIYF. CDR3 nucleotide sequence: TGTGCCAGCAGCCCTGGGACAGCCTCTGGAAACACCATATATTTT. J is TRBJ1-3 and V is TRBV7-2, with 7 positions matching TRBD1. The CDR3 extends over 15 amino acids. The V and J ends lost 5 bases and 0 bases, in that order; junction bases with no gene match: 4. Looked up from germline, CDR1 is SGHTA and CDR2 is FQGNSA. Full variable domain (rest looked up from reference TRBV7-2 and TRBJ1-3): GAGVSQSPSNKVTEKGKDVELRCDPISGHTALYWYRQSLGQGLEFLIYFQGNSAPDKSGLPSDRFSAERTGGSVSTLTIQRTQQEDSAVYLCASSPGTASGNTIYFGEGSWLTVV.

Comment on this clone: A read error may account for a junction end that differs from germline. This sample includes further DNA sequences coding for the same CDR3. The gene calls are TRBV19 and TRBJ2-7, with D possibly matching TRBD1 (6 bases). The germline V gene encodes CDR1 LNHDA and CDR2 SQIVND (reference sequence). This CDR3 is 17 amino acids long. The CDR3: CASSSPDPGQNDYEQYF. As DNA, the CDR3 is TGTGCCAGTAGTTCTCCAGATCCCGGACAGAACGACTACGAGCAGTATTTC.

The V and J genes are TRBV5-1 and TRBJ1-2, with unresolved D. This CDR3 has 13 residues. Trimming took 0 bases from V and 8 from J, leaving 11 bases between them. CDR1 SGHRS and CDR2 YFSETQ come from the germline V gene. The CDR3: CASSLDTARGYTF. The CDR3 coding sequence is TGCGCCAGCAGCTTGGACACAGCCCGGGGCTACACCTTC.

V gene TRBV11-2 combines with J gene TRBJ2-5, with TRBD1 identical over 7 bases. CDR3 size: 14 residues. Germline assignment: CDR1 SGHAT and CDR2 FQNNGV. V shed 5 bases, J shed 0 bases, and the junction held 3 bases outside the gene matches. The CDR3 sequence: CASSQTGNQETQYF. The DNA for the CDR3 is TGTGCCAGCAGCCAGACAGGGAACCAAGAGACCCAGTACTTC.

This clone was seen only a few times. The CDR3 loop reads CASSIGTGGPYNEQFF. As DNA, the CDR3 is TGTGCCAGTAGTATAGGGACAGGGGGTCCCTACAATGAGCAGTTCTTC. The chain carries TRBV19 and TRBJ2-1, with TRBD1 matching over 10 bases. This CDR3 is 16 amino acids long. Per germline, CDR1 LNHDA and CDR2 SQIVND (reference sequence). Trimming took 1 base from V and 2 from J; bases not matched to a gene: 2.

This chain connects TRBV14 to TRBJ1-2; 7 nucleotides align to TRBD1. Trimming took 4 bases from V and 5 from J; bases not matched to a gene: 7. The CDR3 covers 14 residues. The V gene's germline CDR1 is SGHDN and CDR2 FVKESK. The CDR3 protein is CASSPHQGQYGYTF. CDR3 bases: TGTGCCAGCAGCCCCCACCAGGGACAGTATGGCTACACCTTC.

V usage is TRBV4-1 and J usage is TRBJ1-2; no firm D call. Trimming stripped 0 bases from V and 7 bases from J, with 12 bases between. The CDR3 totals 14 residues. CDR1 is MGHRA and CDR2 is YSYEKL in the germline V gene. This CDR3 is CASSQDWEQRGYTF. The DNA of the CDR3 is TGCGCCAGCAGCCAAGACTGGGAGCAGCGTGGCTACACCTTC.

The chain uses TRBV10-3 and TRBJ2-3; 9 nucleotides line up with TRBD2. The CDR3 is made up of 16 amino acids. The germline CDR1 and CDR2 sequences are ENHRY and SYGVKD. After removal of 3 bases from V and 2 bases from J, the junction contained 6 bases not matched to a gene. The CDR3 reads CAISEGSGGYTDTQYF. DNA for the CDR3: TGTGCCATCAGTGAAGGAAGCGGGGGGTACACAGATACGCAGTATTTT.

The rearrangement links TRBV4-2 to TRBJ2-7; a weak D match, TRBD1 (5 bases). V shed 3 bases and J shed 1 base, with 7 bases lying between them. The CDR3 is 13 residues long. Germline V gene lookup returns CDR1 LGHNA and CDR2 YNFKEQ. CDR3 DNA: TGTGCCAGCAGCCAGGGGCTATCCTACGAGCAGTACTTC. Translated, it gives CASSQGLSYEQYF.

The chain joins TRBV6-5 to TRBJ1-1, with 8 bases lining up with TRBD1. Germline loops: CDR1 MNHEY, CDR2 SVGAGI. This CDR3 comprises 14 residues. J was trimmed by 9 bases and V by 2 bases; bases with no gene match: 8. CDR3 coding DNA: TGTGCCAGCAGTTACACGGACCGACAGGGGAAAGCTTTCTTT. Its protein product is CASSYTDRQGKAFF.

The chain's CDR3 is CASSLVPAQGATNEKLFF. As DNA, the CDR3 is TGCGCCAGCAGCTTGGTACCAGCCCAAGGAGCAACTAATGAAAAACTGTTTTTT. The V and J genes are TRBV5-1 and TRBJ1-4, with D unclear. The CDR3 has 18 residues. Per the germline V gene, CDR1 is SGHRS and CDR2 is YFSETQ. V gave up 0 bases and J gave up 0 bases, with 15 bases separating them.

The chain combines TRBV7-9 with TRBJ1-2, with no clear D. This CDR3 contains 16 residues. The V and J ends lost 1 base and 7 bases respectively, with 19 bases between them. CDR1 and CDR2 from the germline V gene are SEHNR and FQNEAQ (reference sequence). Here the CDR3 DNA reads TGTGCCAGCAGCTTAGACGGGTTGCGGCGGAATGTTGGCTACACCTTC. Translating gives CASSLDGLRRNVGYTF.

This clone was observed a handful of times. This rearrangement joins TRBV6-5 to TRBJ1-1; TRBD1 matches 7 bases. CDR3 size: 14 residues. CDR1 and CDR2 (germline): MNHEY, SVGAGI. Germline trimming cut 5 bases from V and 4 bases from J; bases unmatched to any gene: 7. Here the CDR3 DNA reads TGTGCCAGCAGTACAAGGACAGGAACCACTGAAGCTTTCTTT. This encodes CASSTRTGTTEAFF.

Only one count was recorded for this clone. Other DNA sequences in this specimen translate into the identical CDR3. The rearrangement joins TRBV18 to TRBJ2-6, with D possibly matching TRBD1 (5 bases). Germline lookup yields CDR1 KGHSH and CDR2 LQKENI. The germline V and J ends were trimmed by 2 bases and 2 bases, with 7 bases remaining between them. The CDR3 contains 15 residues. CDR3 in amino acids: CASSPSQAGANVLTF. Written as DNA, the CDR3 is TGTGCCAGCTCACCATCACAGGCTGGGGCCAACGTCCTGACTTTC.

Written as DNA, the CDR3 is TGTGCCTGGAGTTCCCGGGACAGGGGGCTGGATACGCAGTATTTT. This encodes CAWSSRDRGLDTQYF. The chain uses TRBV30 and TRBJ2-3; 12 bases match TRBD1. Unmatched junction bases numbered 6, after V lost 2 bases and J lost 6 bases. The CDR3 is 15 residues long. Germline V gene sequence: CDR1 GTSNPN, CDR2 SVGIG (reference sequence).